These T cell receptor beta chains were read from a single sample in a study of CD8+CD57+ T cells in acquired aplastic anemia. Each CDR3 protein gets one entry after TCRdb re-called the reads with MiXCR. Among under 350,000 distinct CDR3 sequences, under 65% were seen once, and the ten largest hold 1% to 1.5%. Material for sequencing was sorted CD4+, CD8+, or CD8+CD57+ T cells (not recorded which) from PBMCs. The receptors here all came from a human donor with aplastic anemia. Both conserved end residues are part of each CDR3. D genes are given only for firm matches. Only some rows state a clone size, as once, few, many or a class for expanded clones.

clone size: once; V gene: TRBV5-5; D gene: TRBD2; J gene: TRBJ2-7; CDR3 protein: CASSLEIRRGDEQYF; CDR3 DNA: TGTGCCAGCAGCTTGGAAATTCGTCGGGGGGACGAGCAGTACTTC
clone size: .; V gene: TRBV7-3; D gene: .; J gene: TRBJ2-2; CDR3 protein: CASSPRAGELCF; CDR3 DNA: TGTGCCAGCAGCCCCAGGGCCGGGGAGCTGTGTTTT
clone size: many; V gene: TRBV7-8; D gene: .; J gene: TRBJ2-5; CDR3 protein: CASSLRGDGETQYF; CDR3 DNA: TGTGCCAGCAGCTTAAGAGGGGACGGGGAGACCCAGTACTTC
clone size: once; V gene: TRBV20-1; D gene: .; J gene: TRBJ2-7; CDR3 protein: CSAREGGGGYEQYF; CDR3 DNA: TGCAGTGCTAGAGAGGGGGGCGGGGGCTACGAGCAGTACTTC
clone size: .; V gene: TRBV24-1; D gene: .; J gene: TRBJ2-7; CDR3 protein: CATSDSKAGNVYEQYF; CDR3 DNA: TGTGCCACCAGTGATTCCAAAGCCGGGAACGTTTACGAGCAGTACTTC
clone size: .; V gene: TRBV24-1; D gene: .; J gene: TRBJ2-1; CDR3 protein: CATSPRGTSSYNEQFF; CDR3 DNA: TGTGCCACCAGTCCTCGCGGGACGAGCTCCTACAATGAGCAGTTCTTC
clone size: many; V gene: TRBV5-1; D gene: .; J gene: TRBJ2-1; CDR3 protein: CASSLARGALYNEQFF; CDR3 DNA: TGCGCCAGCAGCTTGGCCCGGGGGGCCCTCTACAATGAGCAGTTCTTC
clone size: .; V gene: TRBV11-3; D gene: TRBD1; J gene: TRBJ2-3; CDR3 protein: CASSLDGQVGTDTQYF; CDR3 DNA: TGTGCCAGCAGCTTAGACGGACAGGTGGGCACAGATACGCAGTATTTT
clone size: .; V gene: TRBV10-2; D gene: TRBD2; J gene: TRBJ2-7; CDR3 protein: CATTPGGSIYEQYF; CDR3 DNA: TGCGCCACCACTCCGGGGGGGTCGATATACGAGCAGTACTTC
clone size: few; V gene: TRBV20-1; D gene: .; J gene: TRBJ1-1; CDR3 protein: CSASSYRVPEAFF; CDR3 DNA: TGCAGTGCTAGCTCGTACAGGGTCCCTGAAGCTTTCTTT
clone size: many; V gene: TRBV18; D gene: .; J gene: TRBJ2-1; CDR3 protein: CASSPGGGDYNEQFF; CDR3 DNA: TGTGCCAGCTCACCTGGAGGGGGGGACTACAATGAGCAGTTCTTC
clone size: .; V gene: TRBV7-2; D gene: .; J gene: TRBJ2-1; CDR3 protein: CASSPTGANEQFF; CDR3 DNA: TGTGCCAGCAGCCCTACGGGGGCGAATGAGCAGTTCTTC
clone size: .; V gene: TRBV7-2; D gene: TRBD1; J gene: TRBJ2-1; CDR3 protein: CASSLLDRNDNEQFF; CDR3 DNA: TGTGCCAGCAGCTTACTGGACAGGAACGACAATGAGCAGTTCTTC
clone size: many; V gene: TRBV20-1; D gene: .; J gene: TRBJ2-1; CDR3 protein: CSAPGSSYNEQFF; CDR3 DNA: TGCAGTGCCCCGGGGAGCTCCTACAATGAGCAGTTCTTC
clone size: .; V gene: TRBV10-3; D gene: TRBD1; J gene: TRBJ1-2; CDR3 protein: CAVGQGGHYGYTF; CDR3 DNA: TGTGCCGTCGGACAGGGGGGCCACTATGGCTACACCTTC
clone size: .; V gene: TRBV10-1; D gene: TRBD2; J gene: TRBJ2-7; CDR3 protein: CASSTGTTPYEQYF; CDR3 DNA: TGCGCCAGCAGTACCGGGACTACCCCCTACGAGCAGTACTTC
clone size: .; V gene: TRBV5-1; D gene: .; J gene: TRBJ1-4; CDR3 protein: CASSAGQREKLFF; CDR3 DNA: TGCGCCAGCAGCGCAGGACAGAGGGAAAAACTGTTTTTT
clone size: few; V gene: TRBV20-1; D gene: TRBD2; J gene: TRBJ2-7; CDR3 protein: CSARPLAGVTYEQYF; CDR3 DNA: TGCAGTGCTAGGCCTCTAGCGGGAGTCACCTACGAGCAGTACTTC
clone size: .; V gene: TRBV2; D gene: .; J gene: TRBJ2-1; CDR3 protein: CASTYQGWGGEQFF; CDR3 DNA: TGTGCCAGCACCTACCAGGGCTGGGGCGGGGAGCAGTTCTTC
clone size: .; V gene: TRBV7-2; D gene: TRBD1; J gene: TRBJ1-4; CDR3 protein: CASSRDSFTEKLFF; CDR3 DNA: TGTGCCAGCAGCCGGGACAGCTTCACTGAAAAACTGTTTTTT
clone size: many; V gene: TRBV6-5; D gene: .; J gene: TRBJ1-1; CDR3 protein: CASSSPGGKNTEAFF; CDR3 DNA: TGTGCCAGCAGTTCCCCGGGGGGCAAGAACACTGAAGCTTTCTTT
clone size: .; V gene: TRBV7-7; D gene: .; J gene: TRBJ2-7; CDR3 protein: CASSWGLNYEQYF; CDR3 DNA: TGTGCTAGCAGCTGGGGACTGAACTACGAGCAGTACTTC
clone size: .; V gene: TRBV7-9; D gene: .; J gene: TRBJ1-3; CDR3 protein: CASSLGEDTSGNTIYF; CDR3 DNA: TGTGCCAGCAGCTTAGGGGAAGACACCTCTGGAAACACCATATATTTT
clone size: .; V gene: TRBV6-1; D gene: TRBD1; J gene: TRBJ1-6; CDR3 protein: CASSYRDRGNSPLHF; CDR3 DNA: TGTGCCAGCAGTTACCGGGACAGGGGGAACTCACCCCTCCACTTT
clone size: .; V gene: TRBV19; D gene: TRBD1; J gene: TRBJ1-2; CDR3 protein: CASTMTGGGYGYTF; CDR3 DNA: TGTGCCAGTACAATGACAGGGGGCGGCTATGGCTACACCTTC
clone size: .; V gene: TRBV5-4; D gene: TRBD2; J gene: TRBJ2-5; CDR3 protein: CASSGLPTSSPETQYF; CDR3 DNA: TGTGCCAGCAGCGGATTACCGACTAGCTCCCCAGAGACCCAGTACTTC
clone size: .; V gene: TRBV25-1; D gene: TRBD2; J gene: TRBJ2-5; CDR3 protein: CASSEGGGEETQYF; CDR3 DNA: TGTGCCAGCAGTGAGGGGGGAGGGGAAGAGACCCAGTACTTC
clone size: many; V gene: TRBV29-1; D gene: TRBD2; J gene: TRBJ2-1; CDR3 protein: CSVQGLAGGVALVGEQFF; CDR3 DNA: TGCAGCGTGCAGGGACTAGCGGGGGGGGTCGCTTTAGTTGGGGAGCAGTTCTTC
clone size: .; V gene: TRBV7-8; D gene: TRBD2; J gene: TRBJ2-7; CDR3 protein: CASSRSGGTYEQYF; CDR3 DNA: TGTGCCAGCAGCCGTAGCGGGGGAACCTACGAGCAGTACTTC
clone size: .; V gene: TRBV9; D gene: .; J gene: TRBJ1-1; CDR3 protein: CASRESPGVTEAFF; CDR3 DNA: TGTGCCAGCAGAGAAAGTCCAGGGGTCACTGAAGCTTTCTTT